This TCR beta chain appears in the sequencing data of a study of cytomegalovirus exposure and HLA in healthy donors. The data were produced by immunoSEQ multiplex PCR, yet TCRdb's version contains in-frame clones alone and is incomplete. In the table there are under 200,000 clones, about 89% of which are singletons. The germline V gene encodes CDR1 DFQATT and CDR2 SNEGSKA (reference sequence). V gave up 3 bases and J gave up 5 bases, with 6 bases separating them. The CDR3 sequence is 11 residues long. The source of this sequence is a woman aged 18 to 35 in good health and CMV-seropositive. Sequenced material: PBMCs. This chain connects TRBV20-1 to TRBJ2-3; D is undetermined. CDR3 region: CSASSGDTQYF. In DNA form, the CDR3 reads TGCAGTGCTAGTAGTGGAGATACGCAGTATTTT.